The clone carrying this TCR beta chain was seen once. The target antigen is unknown. Germline V gives CDR1 KGHSY, CDR2 FQNENV. The V segment lost 4 bases and the J segment 8 bases; nucleotides outside the gene matches: 5. The CDR3 loop spans 15 amino acids. Profiling relied on immunoSEQ multiplex PCR, and the TCRdb table lists in-frame clones only, not all of them. The sample carries roughly 32,000 clones, 90% to 95% recorded once. Patients with active juvenile idiopathic arthritis donated these samples. This sample stems from a study of circulating and synovial CD4+ cells in juvenile arthritis. Study results and caveats: Diversity here was lower than in bulk blood CD4 cells. Circulating pathogenic-like lymphocytes shared a substantially higher fraction of CDR3 sequences with synovium than bulk blood.

Sequenced sample: CD4+ T cells from blood. The TCR was taken from a human donor with juvenile idiopathic arthritis. The chain recombines TRBV16 with TRBJ1-6; 10 bases are shared with TRBD1. DNA of the CDR3: TGTGCCAGCAGCCTCCGGGACAGGGGCTATTCACCCCTCCACTTT. Its protein product is CASSLRDRGYSPLHF.